This T cell receptor (beta chain) was sequenced in a study of T cells in Graves' hyperthyroidism and ophthalmopathy. Regarding the study as a whole: Blood also held most thyroid clonotypes expanded beyond 0.001.

The CDR3 regions of TCR beta were amplified from RNA transcripts. Initially, a first-round RT-PCR of the TCR CDR3 employed the HTBI primer set. TCRdb re-called the multiplex PCR reads with MiXCR, one entry per CDR3 protein. Here the sample spans 250,000 to 300,000 distinct CDR3 sequences, more than 14% being singletons. Patients aged 18 to 65 with hyperthyroidism were newly diagnosed, with duration under 2 months. V shed 5 bases and J shed 4 bases, with 11 bases lying between them. Germline values: CDR1 SEHNR, CDR2 FQNEAQ (reference sequence). This CDR3 spans 14 amino acids. About this clonotype: As yet, its antigen is unknown.

This TCR was sampled from a middle-aged woman with Graves' hyperthyroidism that later progressed to Graves' ophthalmopathy. The chain links TRBV7-9 to TRBJ2-2; tentatively, D is TRBD2 (5 bases). Sequenced material: blood. CDR3 in amino acids: CASSPKLVTGELFF. CDR3 bases: TGTGCCAGCAGCCCAAAACTAGTCACCGGGGAGCTGTTTTTT.